The 32 T cell receptor beta chains in this list originate from one sample, sequenced in a study of CD8 T cells in ankylosing spondylitis. Study-wide findings and caveats: What appeared characteristic of ankylosing spondylitis blood was a TCR beta motif of eight highly homologous variants.

TCRdb called the 5' RACE reads again in MiXCR, with one record for every CDR3 protein. Here the sample spans about 500,000 distinct CDR3 sequences, roughly 13% being singletons. These TCRs are of unknown antigen specificity. The sequencing input was blood, either unsorted or a sorted T cell fraction (not recorded which). The receptors were gathered from a male donor with ankylosing spondylitis.

The CDR3 protein is CASSSSGLPIQYF. The CDR3 DNA sequence: TGTGCCAGCAGTTCTAGCGGTCTCCCGATCCAGTACTTC. The chain joins TRBV12-3 or TRBV12-4 to TRBJ2-5; 7 bases match TRBD2. Trimming took 4 bases from V and 10 from J; bases not matched to a gene: 9. The CDR3 is 13 amino acids.

The sample holds a few counts of this clonotype. The rearrangement joins TRBV20-1 to TRBJ2-7; D may correspond to TRBD1 or TRBD2 (5 bases each). Germline CDR1 is DFQATT and CDR2 is SNEGSKA (reference sequence). V lost 0 bases and J lost 0, with 6 bases in between. The CDR3 is made up of 13 amino acids. The CDR3 DNA is TGCAGTGCTAGAGAGGGGACCTCCTACGAGCAGTACGTC. Translation: CSAREGTSYEQYV.

This clonotype was found a few times. The chain has TRBV7-2 and TRBJ2-2; no definite D call. V shed 5 bases and J shed 1 base, with 14 bases lying between them. Per the germline V gene, CDR1 is SGHTA and CDR2 is FQGNSA. The CDR3 is made up of 16 amino acids. The CDR3 here is CASSLWVNGNTGELFF. In DNA, the CDR3 is TGTGCCAGCAGCCTGTGGGTCAACGGGAACACCGGGGAGCTGTTTTTT. Based on the CDR3 plus reference TRBV7-2 and TRBJ2-2, the full variable domain is GAGVSQSPSNKVTEKGKDVELRCDPISGHTALYWYRQSLGQGLEFLIYFQGNSAPDKSGLPSDRFSAERTGGSVSTLTIQRTQQEDSAVYLCASSLWVNGNTGELFFGEGSRLTVL.

V usage is TRBV20-1 and J usage is TRBJ2-1; the D call may be TRBD1 or TRBD2 (5 bases each). The V end was cut by 3 bases, the J end by 5 bases, with 17 bases between. The CDR3 has 15 amino acids. Looked up from germline, CDR1 is DFQATT and CDR2 is SNEGSKA (reference sequence). For the CDR3, the DNA is TGCAGTGCTAGGCGAAGGGCAGGGACCCACAATGAGCAGTTCTTC. It encodes CSARRRAGTHNEQFF.

The genes are TRBV15 and TRBJ2-1; 9 positions match TRBD2. The CDR3 contains 15 residues. Germline assignment: CDR1 LNHNV and CDR2 YYDKDF (reference sequence). V dropped 5 bases and J dropped 7; count of bases not matched to a gene: 9. The CDR3, as DNA: TGTGCCACCAGCCCGACTAGCGGAGGAGGGAATGAGCAGTTCTTC. It is translated as CATSPTSGGGNEQFF.

This clonotype was counted only a few times. This chain links TRBV11-2 with TRBJ2-7; 8 positions match TRBD2. This CDR3 spans 17 amino acids. Trimming took 1 base from V and 0 from J; bases not matched to a gene: 8. Germline V gene sequence: CDR1 SGHAT, CDR2 FQNNGV. CDR3 nucleotides: TGTGCCAGCAGCTTAGGGTCCCCAGCGGGAGCCTCCTACGAGCAGTACTTC. Its protein is CASSLGSPAGASYEQYF.

This clonotype was observed once. The CDR3 nucleotides are TGTGCCAGCACCTCTAGCGTCTCCTACGAGCAGTACTTC. Translation gives CASTSSVSYEQYF. V is TRBV28 and J is TRBJ2-7; D possibly corresponds to TRBD2 (6 bases). Per the germline V gene, CDR1 is MDHEN and CDR2 is SYDVKM. The V and J ends lost 7 bases and 0 bases respectively, with 10 bases between them. The CDR3 runs to 13 residues.

The genes are TRBV29-1 and TRBJ2-4, with 9 bases identical to TRBD1. The CDR3 length is 14 residues. J was trimmed by 5 bases and V by 6 bases; bases with no gene match: 8. The germline gives CDR1 SQVTM, CDR2 ANQGSEA. CDR3 in amino acids: CSVAGTGFQNIQYF. CDR3 in DNA: TGCAGCGTAGCCGGGACAGGGTTTCAAAACATTCAGTACTTC.

V gene TRBV7-9 combines with J gene TRBJ2-2; D might be TRBD2 (6 bases). Trimming pared 7 bases from V and 6 bases from J, leaving 24 bases between. Germline CDR1 and CDR2: SEHNR and FQNEAQ (reference sequence). CDR3 length: 17 residues. Written as DNA, the CDR3 is TGTGCCAGCACCGCCTTGGGGACGCCGGGGGTCGCCGGGGAGCTGTTTTTT. Protein: CASTALGTPGVAGELFF.

This clonotype was counted at least ten times. CDR3 bases: TGCAGCGTTGAGGTTAGGGGGAGTGCTGTCTACGAGCAGTACTTC. Protein sequence: CSVEVRGSAVYEQYF. The chain recombines TRBV29-1 with TRBJ2-7; tentatively, D is TRBD1 (6 bases). V lost 3 bases and J lost 3, with 18 bases in between. From germline, CDR1 is SQVTM and CDR2 ANQGSEA. The CDR3 covers 15 residues.

V gene TRBV23-1 combines with J gene TRBJ2-7; D remains ambiguous. TRBV23-1 falls under the ORF class, with uncertain function. V shed 7 bases and J shed 6 bases, with 10 bases lying between them. This CDR3 comprises 11 residues. The CDR3 reads CASISSAEQYV. CDR3 sequence (DNA): TGCGCCAGCATTTCTAGTGCCGAGCAGTACGTC.

The chain recombines TRBV11-2 with TRBJ2-7, with a weak D call TRBD1 (5 bases). This CDR3 has 14 amino acids. Germline CDR1 is SGHAT and CDR2 is FQNNGV. The V and J ends lost 1 base and 3 bases respectively, with 10 bases between them. In DNA form, the CDR3 reads TGTGCCAGCAGCTTAGCCCGACAGAGCTACGAGCAGTACTTC. Translation: CASSLARQSYEQYF.

This clonotype was picked up a small number of times. The chain carries TRBV29-1 and TRBJ1-6; the D is unclear. V gave up 5 bases and J gave up 10 bases, with 12 bases separating them. The CDR3 has 12 amino acids. Germline assignment: CDR1 SQVTM and CDR2 ANQGSEA. The CDR3 protein is CSVQDGGSPLHF. CDR3 nucleotides: TGCAGCGTTCAGGACGGCGGATCACCCCTCCACTTT.

This clonotype showed up just a few times. The chain recombines TRBV20-1 with TRBJ1-3; no reliable D call. Between the trimmed V and J ends, which lost 2 bases and 0 bases, there was a span of 5 bases. Germline CDR1 DFQATT, CDR2 SNEGSKA (reference sequence). The CDR3 is 13 residues long. CDR3 amino acids: CSARSVSGNTIYF. In nucleotides, the CDR3 is TGCAGTGCTAGATCCGTCTCTGGAAACACCATATATTTT.

This chain links TRBV29-1 with TRBJ2-2, with 9 bases that match TRBD1. This CDR3 spans 15 amino acids. Germline V gene sequence: CDR1 SQVTM, CDR2 ANQGSEA. With 6 bases clipped from V and 5 bases from J, the junction kept 10 bases outside the gene matches. The CDR3 loop is CSVRPGQGQTGELFF. CDR3 DNA: TGCAGCGTCCGGCCGGGACAGGGCCAGACCGGGGAGCTGTTTTTT.

This clonotype was found a few times. The chain joins TRBV20-1 to TRBJ1-5; no definite D call. Germline assignment: CDR1 DFQATT and CDR2 SNEGSKA (reference sequence). The CDR3 runs to 17 residues. Trimming shortened V by 1 base and J by 1 base, and 17 bases separated the two germline ends. DNA of the CDR3: TGCAGTGCTAGAGGGCCCCCGGGGAAGAGGAGCAATCAGCCCCAGCATTTT. Encoded protein: CSARGPPGKRSNQPQHF.

A few counts support this clonotype. The V call is TRBV5-1, the J call TRBJ1-1; the D gene is possibly TRBD1 (5 bases). The germline gives CDR1 SGHRS, CDR2 YFSETQ. Trimming pared 4 bases from V and 1 base from J, leaving 14 bases between. The CDR3 covers 15 residues. CDR3 in DNA: TGCGCCAGCAGCCCACGAGGGGACCCGAACACTGAAGCTTTCTTT. It translates to CASSPRGDPNTEAFF.

At least ten counts were recorded for this clonotype. J is TRBJ2-1 and V is TRBV12-3 or TRBV12-4; no clear D. The CDR3 is made up of 14 amino acids. Between the trimmed V and J ends, which lost 1 base and 2 bases, there was a span of 6 bases. The CDR3: CASSLGAAYNEQFF. CDR3 DNA: TGTGCCAGCAGTTTAGGGGCGGCCTACAATGAGCAGTTCTTC.

This clonotype was detected a few times. V usage is TRBV20-1 and J usage is TRBJ2-3, with TRBD2 as a possible D gene (5 bases). In germline, CDR1 is DFQATT, CDR2 SNEGSKA (reference sequence). The CDR3 extends over 12 amino acids. Trimming removed 3 bases at V and 4 bases at J, with 8 bases between. The DNA for the CDR3 is TGCAGTGCTAGGCGGGCGGCAGATACGCAGTATTTT. This translates into CSARRAADTQYF.

This clonotype was observed a handful of times. This sequence joins TRBV5-1 and TRBJ1-6, with 7 bases lining up with TRBD1. After removal of 0 bases from V and 6 bases from J, the junction contained 3 bases not matched to a gene. Germline V gene lookup returns CDR1 SGHRS and CDR2 YFSETQ. The CDR3 loop spans 15 amino acids. The CDR3 sequence: CASSLEGQINSPLHF. CDR3 DNA: TGCGCCAGCAGCTTGGAGGGACAGATTAATTCACCCCTCCACTTT.

This clonotype was found a few times. CDR3 region: CASSLASTREQYV. In DNA, the CDR3 is TGTGCCAGCAGTTTAGCCTCTACCCGGGAGCAGTACGTC. The chain combines TRBV12-3 or TRBV12-4 with TRBJ2-7; D unresolved. The CDR3 loop spans 13 amino acids. V gave up 0 bases and J gave up 7 bases, with 10 bases separating them.

This clonotype showed up many times. V and J are TRBV7-9 and TRBJ2-1; D remains unclear. Trimming cost V 1 base and J 5 bases, with 12 bases left between them. This CDR3 comprises 15 residues. Germline-derived CDR1 and CDR2 are SEHNR and FQNEAQ (reference sequence). The CDR3 DNA sequence: TGTGCCAGCAGCTTAGGTTCTAGACCTGACAATGAGCAGTTCTTC. This gives the protein CASSLGSRPDNEQFF.

J is TRBJ2-1 and V is TRBV25-1; TRBD1 matches at 8 bases. Germline trimming cut 8 bases from V and 8 bases from J; bases unmatched to any gene: 2. Germline assignment: CDR1 MGHDK and CDR2 SYGVNS. This CDR3 is 11 amino acids long. In nucleotides, the CDR3 is TGTGCCAGCGGGACAGGCCATGAGCAGTTCTTC. Translating it yields CASGTGHEQFF.

This clonotype was observed a handful of times. The chain couples TRBV20-1 to TRBJ2-5, with D unresolved. Per the germline V gene, CDR1 is DFQATT and CDR2 is SNEGSKA (reference sequence). V lost 0 bases to trimming and J lost 6 bases, with 14 bases between them. The CDR3 totals 14 residues. CDR3 sequence (DNA): TGCAGTGCTAGAGATCTAGGGTCCGGGCAGACCCAGTACTTC. Its translation: CSARDLGSGQTQYF.

This clonotype was observed many times. The germline gene is not matched at one end of the junction; a read error may be the cause. The V gene is TRBV5-1, the J gene TRBJ1-3, with unresolved D. CDR1 is SGHRS, CDR2 YFSETQ, per germline. This CDR3 comprises 14 residues. The CDR3 DNA reads TGTGCCAGCAGCTTAGGCAGCTCTGGAAACACCATATATTTT. Translating it yields CASSLGSSGNTIYF.

This clonotype was counted only a few times. The chain joins TRBV15 to TRBJ2-7; the D gene is possibly TRBD2 (5 bases). This CDR3 has 16 residues. Germline V gene data show CDR1 as LNHNV and CDR2 as YYDKDF (reference sequence). V gave up 1 base and J gave up 4 bases, with 17 bases separating them. CDR3 in amino acids: CATSRGIAQYGYEQYF. CDR3 nucleotides: TGTGCCACCAGCAGAGGAATAGCGCAGTACGGTTACGAGCAGTACTTC.

This clonotype was detected a few times. The chain couples TRBV7-2 to TRBJ2-1; 9 bases fit TRBD2. CDR3 length: 16 residues. Per the germline V gene, CDR1 is SGHTA and CDR2 is FQGNSA. V was pared by 5 bases and J by 7 bases, with 12 bases of the junction left unmatched. The CDR3 DNA sequence: TGTGCCAGCAGCACCCTCCCCAGCGGGAGGAAGAATGAGCAGTTCTTC. This translates into CASSTLPSGRKNEQFF. Supplemented by reference TRBV7-2 and TRBJ2-1, the full variable domain reads GAGVSQSPSNKVTEKGKDVELRCDPISGHTALYWYRQSLGQGLEFLIYFQGNSAPDKSGLPSDRFSAERTGGSVSTLTIQRTQQEDSAVYLCASSTLPSGRKNEQFFGPGTRLTVL.

The V and J genes are TRBV20-1 and TRBJ2-5; D gene unclear. The germline V gene encodes CDR1 DFQATT and CDR2 SNEGSKA (reference sequence). Between the trimmed V and J ends, which lost 1 base and 0 bases, there was a span of 6 bases. The length of the CDR3 is 13 residues. This chain's CDR3 is CSARARDQETQYF. CDR3 coding DNA: TGCAGTGCTAGAGCTAGGGACCAAGAGACCCAGTACTTC.

The chain employs TRBV7-2 and TRBJ1-1; maybe TRBD1 (6 bases). This CDR3 spans 16 amino acids. The germline CDR1 and CDR2 sequences are SGHTA and FQGNSA. Trimming took 1 base from V and 7 from J, leaving 19 bases between them. CDR3 region: CASSLGAQGVRGEAFF. Written as DNA, the CDR3 is TGTGCCAGCAGCTTAGGGGCACAGGGAGTCAGGGGTGAAGCTTTCTTT.

The chain links TRBV7-8 to TRBJ2-1; no clear D gene. Trimming cost V 10 bases and J 13 bases, with 17 bases left between them. Germline V gene data show CDR1 as SGHVS and CDR2 as FQNEAQ. This CDR3 has 11 amino acids. The CDR3 bases are TGTGCCACCCAGCTTAATGTGTTACAGTTCTTC. Protein: CATQLNVLQFF.

This clonotype has only a few counts. J is TRBJ1-2 and V is TRBV30, with D unclear. V lost 5 bases and J 0 bases, leaving 13 bases between the germline ends. This CDR3 spans 14 amino acids. Germline-derived CDR1 and CDR2 are GTSNPN and SVGIG (reference sequence). The CDR3: CAWSGPGTNYGYTF. The CDR3 coding sequence is TGTGCCTGGTCCGGCCCAGGTACTAACTATGGCTACACCTTC.

V usage is TRBV7-2 and J usage is TRBJ1-2; a possible D gene is TRBD1 (6 bases). CDR3 length: 17 amino acids. CDR1 is SGHTA, CDR2 FQGNSA, per germline. V lost 4 bases and J lost 0, with 18 bases in between. CDR3 residues: CASSSFLGGTTNYGYTF. In DNA form, the CDR3 reads TGTGCCAGCAGCTCATTCTTAGGGGGTACCACTAACTATGGCTACACCTTC.